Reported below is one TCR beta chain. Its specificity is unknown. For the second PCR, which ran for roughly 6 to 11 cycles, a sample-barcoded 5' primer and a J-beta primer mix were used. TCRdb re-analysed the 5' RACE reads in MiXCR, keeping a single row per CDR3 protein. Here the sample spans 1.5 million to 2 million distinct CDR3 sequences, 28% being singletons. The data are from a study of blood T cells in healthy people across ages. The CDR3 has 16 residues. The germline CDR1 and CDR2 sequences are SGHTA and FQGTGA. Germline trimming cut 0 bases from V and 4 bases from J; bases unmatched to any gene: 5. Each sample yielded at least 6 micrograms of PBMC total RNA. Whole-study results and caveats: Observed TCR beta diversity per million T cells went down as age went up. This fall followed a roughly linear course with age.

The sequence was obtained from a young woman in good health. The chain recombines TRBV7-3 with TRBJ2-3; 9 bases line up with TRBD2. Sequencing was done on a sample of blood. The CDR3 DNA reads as TGTGCCAGCAGCTTAACGGCTAGCGGGAAGGCAGATACGCAGTATTTT. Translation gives CASSLTASGKADTQYF.